One T cell receptor beta chain is described in this entry. This sample is drawn from a study of control samples from healthy donors and cancer patients. CDR1 and CDR2 from the germline V gene are MNHEY and SMNVEV (reference sequence). This CDR3 spans 16 amino acids. Trimming took 6 bases from V and 1 from J, leaving 13 bases between them. Clones were read by immunoSEQ multiplex PCR, and TCRdb kept only the in-frame ones, dropping some. In the table there are about 52,000 clones, roughly 96% of which are singletons. This TCR was sampled from a young man in good health. This chain joins TRBV27 and TRBJ1-6, with D possibly TRBD1 on 5 matching bases. Sample: blood. The CDR3 coding sequence is TGTGCCAGCAGACCCCGGGGGGGATCCTATAATTCACCCCTCCACTTT. Residues: CASRPRGGSYNSPLHF.